These 21 T cell receptor beta chains were sequenced from one sample in a study of blood T cell repertoires in COVID-19. The data were produced by immunoSEQ multiplex PCR, yet TCRdb's version contains in-frame clones alone and is incomplete. The table has 100,000 to 150,000 clones, 65% to 90% seen once. Sequencing input: peripheral blood. All receptors derive from a man older than 75 with active or convalescent COVID-19.

The J gene is TRBJ2-3, the V gene TRBV5-1; 9 bases map to TRBD1. The CDR3 has 16 residues. The ends lost 4 bases at V and 0 bases at J; junction bases unmatched: 6. CDR1 is SGHRS and CDR2 is YFSETQ in the germline V gene. The CDR3 sequence: CASSQGQGSSTDTQYF. Here the CDR3 DNA reads TGCGCCAGCAGCCAGGGACAGGGCTCTAGCACAGATACGCAGTATTTT.

This clone was seen once. This chain connects TRBV3-1 (or the pseudogene TRBV3-2) to TRBJ2-5, with TRBD1 matching 8 bases. Germline V CDR1 and CDR2: LGHDT, YNNKEL (reference sequence). This CDR3 has 15 amino acids. V shed 4 bases, J shed 8 bases, and the junction held 12 bases outside the gene matches. CDR3 in DNA: TGTGCCAGCAGCCCGCCATGGGAGACAGGGGTAACCCAGTACTTC. Translation gives CASSPPWETGVTQYF.

The chain uses TRBV19 and TRBJ2-7; TRBD2 agrees at 12 bases. The V segment lost 4 bases and the J segment 0 bases; nucleotides outside the gene matches: 16. CDR1 and CDR2 from the germline V gene are LNHDA and SQIVND (reference sequence). The CDR3 is 20 residues long. CDR3 protein: CASSTSNLGLAGLSSYEQYF. The CDR3 DNA follows: TGTGCCAGTAGTACCTCGAACCTCGGACTAGCGGGGCTTAGCTCCTACGAGCAGTACTTC.

The chain has TRBV10-3 and TRBJ2-7; 11 bases are a match to TRBD1. Germline V CDR1 and CDR2: ENHRY, SYGVKD. CDR3 length: 14 residues. V dropped 5 bases and J dropped 6; count of bases not matched to a gene: 6. Here the CDR3 DNA reads TGTGCCATCAGTTCCGGGACAGGGGGTGGCGAGCAGTACTTC. Translation: CAISSGTGGGEQYF.

V is TRBV7-9 and J is TRBJ1-1; D not certain. The V and J ends lost 7 bases and 7 bases respectively, with 16 bases between them. Per germline, CDR1 SEHNR and CDR2 FQNEAQ (reference sequence). CDR3 length equals 13 residues. Here the CDR3 reads CASNQVEDHEAFF. The CDR3 DNA is TGTGCCAGCAACCAGGTGGAGGACCATGAAGCTTTCTTT.

This clone was recorded once. The chain couples TRBV9 to TRBJ2-1, with a possible D match to TRBD1 (6 bases). This CDR3 has 16 amino acids. Germline V gene sequence: CDR1 SGDLS, CDR2 YYNGEE. V was clipped by 0 bases and J by 2 bases, with 12 bases between them. The CDR3 DNA is TGTGCCAGCAGCGTAGACGGACAGATTACCTACAATGAGCAGTTCTTC. Protein: CASSVDGQITYNEQFF. The complete variable domain, with remaining parts taken from reference TRBV9 and TRBJ2-1, reads DSGVTQTPKHLITATGQRVTLRCSPRSGDLSVYWYQQSLDQGLQFLIQYYNGEERAKGNILERFSAQQFPDLHSELNLSSLELGDSALYFCASSVDGQITYNEQFFGPGTRLTVL.

This chain connects TRBV9 to TRBJ1-2; 9 bases are shared with TRBD1. The germline gives CDR1 SGDLS, CDR2 YYNGEE. The V segment lost 2 bases and the J segment 8 bases; nucleotides outside the gene matches: 13. This CDR3 is built from 16 residues. CDR3 residues: CASSVDPRTGAWGYTF. CDR3 coding DNA: TGTGCCAGCAGCGTGGACCCCAGGACAGGGGCATGGGGCTACACCTTC.

The rearrangement links TRBV28 to TRBJ2-6, with D possibly matching TRBD1 (5 bases). There are 13 residues in the CDR3. V lost 7 bases and J lost 2, with 6 bases in between. Per germline, CDR1 MDHEN and CDR2 SYDVKM. CDR3 nucleotides: TGTGCCAGCATAGGGGCTGGGGCCAACGTCCTGACTTTC. Translating it yields CASIGAGANVLTF.

The V gene is TRBV10-3, the J gene TRBJ2-7; tentatively, D is TRBD1 (5 bases). V was cut by 0 bases and J by 3 bases, with 12 bases left in between. The length of the CDR3 is 15 residues. Germline V lookup: CDR1 ENHRY, CDR2 SYGVKD. The CDR3 protein is CAISESRAGNYEQYF. The CDR3, as DNA: TGTGCCATCAGTGAGTCCCGGGCAGGGAACTACGAGCAGTACTTC.

Comment on this clone: At one boundary the junction diverges from the germline segment, which might be a read error. The genes are TRBV25-1 and TRBJ1-5; D gene ambiguous. The CDR3 contains 14 residues. CDR1 and CDR2 (germline): MGHDK, SYGVNS. This CDR3 is CASSEVGSSQPQHF. The CDR3 coding sequence is TGTGCCAGCAGTGAGGTGGGGAGCAGTCAGCCCCAGCATTTT. Drawing the rest from reference TRBV25-1 and TRBJ1-5, the complete variable domain is EADIYQTPRYLVIGTGKKITLECSQTMGHDKMYWYQQDPGMELHLIHYSYGVNSTEKGDLSSESTVSRIRTEHFPLTLESARPSHTSQYLCASSEVGSSQPQHFGDGTRLSIL.

This chain uses TRBV7-9 with TRBJ2-1, with 8 bases identical to TRBD1. Germline V gives CDR1 SEHNR, CDR2 FQNEAQ (reference sequence). There are 19 residues in the CDR3. The trim removed 5 bases at V and 0 bases at J, leaving 15 bases unmatched. DNA for the CDR3: TGTGCCAGCAGCCCCCGGGACAGGCTTCTGGTTAGCTCCTACAATGAGCAGTTCTTC. Translating it yields CASSPRDRLLVSSYNEQFF.

The J gene is TRBJ2-1, the V gene TRBV7-3; 8 bases are a match to TRBD2. The V gene end was trimmed by 5 bases and the J gene end by 5 bases; junction bases not matched to a gene: 8. Germline CDR1 is SGHTA and CDR2 is FQGTGA. The CDR3 is 15 residues long. CDR3 region: CASSVAGYLNNEQFF. CDR3 nucleotides: TGTGCCAGCAGCGTAGCGGGGTACTTAAACAATGAGCAGTTCTTC.

This clone has more than one count but fewer than ten. The chain links TRBV19 to TRBJ1-4, with 7 bases matching TRBD1. With V trimmed by 6 bases and J by 3 bases, 4 bases remained unmatched. CDR3 length: 14 residues. From germline, CDR1 is LNHDA and CDR2 SQIVND (reference sequence). Here the CDR3 reads CASRSRGANEKLFF. For the CDR3, the DNA is TGTGCCAGTAGATCCAGGGGGGCTAATGAAAAACTGTTTTTT.

The chain is built from TRBV6-2 or TRBV6-3 and TRBJ2-3; 8 nucleotides match TRBD1. Germline CDR1 and CDR2: MNHEY and SVGEGT. V was clipped by 4 bases and J by 3 bases; unmatched bases: 9. The CDR3 covers 16 residues. The CDR3 sequence is CASSSVGQGVTDTQYF. The DNA for the CDR3 is TGTGCCAGCAGTTCCGTTGGACAGGGTGTGACAGATACGCAGTATTTT.

The rearrangement joins TRBV9 to TRBJ2-5, with D tentatively TRBD2 (6 bases). The length of the CDR3 is 13 residues. V was trimmed by 4 bases and J by 4 bases, leaving 11 bases between them. Germline V gene data show CDR1 as SGDLS and CDR2 as YYNGEE. CDR3 coding DNA: TGTGCCAGCAGCACCGGGACTGGAGAGACCCAGTACTTC. Translating gives CASSTGTGETQYF.

This clone was detected a few times. This chain connects TRBV9 to TRBJ2-7, with 11 bases identical to TRBD1. Unmatched junction bases numbered 5, after V lost 0 bases and J lost 6 bases. This CDR3 comprises 15 residues. CDR1 is SGDLS and CDR2 is YYNGEE in the germline V gene. CDR3 bases: TGTGCCAGCAGCGTAGGTTGGGACAGGGGGTCCGAGCAGTACTTC. Its protein is CASSVGWDRGSEQYF.

This sequence joins TRBV19 and TRBJ1-1; TRBD1 matches at 9 bases. CDR3 length equals 14 residues. Unmatched junction bases numbered 1, after V lost 4 bases and J lost 1 base. Germline values: CDR1 LNHDA, CDR2 SQIVND (reference sequence). The CDR3 sequence is CASSKQGANTEAFF. Written as DNA, the CDR3 is TGTGCCAGTAGTAAACAGGGGGCGAACACTGAAGCTTTCTTT.

The rearrangement uses TRBV2 and TRBJ2-3; weak D call: TRBD2 (6 bases). The CDR3 is made up of 14 amino acids. Germline V gene lookup returns CDR1 SNHLY and CDR2 FYNNEI. The germline V and J ends were trimmed by 5 bases and 0 bases, with 9 bases remaining between them. This chain's CDR3 is CASSLAISTDTQYF. The CDR3 region has the DNA TGTGCCAGCAGTCTAGCGATTAGCACAGATACGCAGTATTTT.

The rearrangement links TRBV6-5 to TRBJ1-1, with 8 bases fitting TRBD1. This CDR3 spans 15 amino acids. J lost 4 bases, V lost 0 bases, and 4 bases had no gene match. Germline V gene data show CDR1 as MNHEY and CDR2 as SVGAGI. The CDR3 spells CASSYSRTGGTEAFF. CDR3 coding DNA: TGTGCCAGCAGTTACTCGCGTACAGGGGGCACTGAAGCTTTCTTT.

J is TRBJ2-7 and V is TRBV5-8; TRBD2 might be the D (5 bases). Germline V lookup: CDR1 SGHTS, CDR2 YDEGEE. V was pared by 7 bases and J by 3 bases, with 20 bases between. The CDR3 is 15 residues long. This CDR3 is CASQAEGGDYYEQYF. The CDR3 DNA reads as TGTGCCAGCCAGGCCGAGGGCGGAGACTACTACGAGCAGTACTTC.

The chain joins TRBV12-3 or TRBV12-4 to TRBJ1-2; no definite D call. Trimming left V 3 bases short and J 8 bases short, with 13 bases between. This CDR3 contains 13 residues. DNA of the CDR3: TGTGCCAGCAGTTTGAAGCGGATTCCGGGCTACACCTTC. It encodes CASSLKRIPGYTF.